These 27 T cell receptor beta chains share one sample of origin, sequenced in a study of T cells in Graves' hyperthyroidism and ophthalmopathy. The source material, RNA transcripts, was used to amplify TCR beta CDR3 regions. HTBI primers were used for first-round RT-PCR of the TCR CDR3. TCRdb called the multiplex PCR reads again in MiXCR, with one record for every CDR3 protein. In the table there are about 570,000 distinct CDR3 sequences, less than 15% of which are singletons. The source material was blood. Receptors were obtained from a woman between 40 and 55 years old with Graves' hyperthyroidism.

A word on this clonotype: The junction shows a germline mismatch at one end, possibly a read error. V usage is TRBV18 and J usage is TRBJ1-2; D ambiguous. Germline assignment: CDR1 KGHSH and CDR2 LQKENI. This CDR3 region has 15 residues. CDR3 residues: CTSSPEGFSNYGYTF. CDR3 DNA sequence: TGTACCAGCTCACCAGAAGGGTTCTCTAACTATGGCTACACCTTC.

The table lists this clonotype with many counts. The J gene is TRBJ2-5, the V gene TRBV28; the match to TRBD2 covers 7 bases. V was pared by 9 bases and J by 5 bases, with 9 bases of the junction left unmatched. The CDR3 is 13 residues long. Germline assignment: CDR1 MDHEN and CDR2 SYDVKM. CDR3 protein: CASGGGGQETQYF. CDR3 nucleotides: TGTGCCAGTGGTGGGGGAGGGCAGGAGACCCAGTACTTC.

This chain links TRBV6-2 or TRBV6-3 with TRBJ2-3; 13 bases line up with TRBD2. V lost 4 bases and J lost 5; bases outside the gene matches: 9. This CDR3 spans 17 amino acids. Germline CDR1 and CDR2: MNHEY and SVGEGT. CDR3 nucleotides: TGTGCCAGCAGTTCAGGGGCGAGACTAGCGGGAGGAGATACGCAGTATTTT. Translation: CASSSGARLAGGDTQYF.

This clonotype has only a few counts. The gene calls are TRBV19 and TRBJ1-1; D is ambiguous. This CDR3 has 13 amino acids. CDR1 and CDR2 from the germline V gene are LNHDA and SQIVND (reference sequence). V dropped 4 bases and J dropped 5 bases, with 11 bases sitting between them. CDR3 in amino acids: CASSKATGTEAFF. In DNA form, the CDR3 reads TGTGCCAGTAGTAAGGCGACGGGGACTGAAGCTTTCTTT.

This clonotype came up many times. The rearrangement uses TRBV20-1 and TRBJ2-6; 7 bases map to TRBD1. The V gene end was trimmed by 6 bases and the J gene end by 4 bases; junction bases not matched to a gene: 6. The CDR3 spans 14 residues. The V gene's germline CDR1 is DFQATT and CDR2 SNEGSKA (reference sequence). CDR3 in amino acids: CSAVTGVGANVLTF. CDR3 DNA sequence: TGCAGTGCCGTAACAGGGGTAGGGGCCAACGTCCTGACTTTC.

The rearrangement links TRBV20-1 to TRBJ2-1; a possible D gene is TRBD1 (6 bases). V was trimmed by 4 bases and J by 5 bases, leaving 15 bases between them. Germline values: CDR1 DFQATT, CDR2 SNEGSKA (reference sequence). This CDR3 spans 14 amino acids. The CDR3 DNA is TGCAGTGCTACTGATGTAGGGGGTAACAATGAGCAGTTCTTC. Translated: CSATDVGGNNEQFF.

This clonotype was seen at least ten times. The chain combines TRBV6-2 or TRBV6-3 with TRBJ2-1; 14 bases match TRBD2. Germline values: CDR1 MNHEY, CDR2 SVGEGT. The CDR3 contains 15 residues. V trimming: 6 bases; J trimming: 8 bases; junction bases outside the gene matches: 6. The CDR3 nucleotides are TGTGCCAGCAGCCAGGGACTAGCGGGAGCCTATGAGCAGTTCTTC. The encoded protein is CASSQGLAGAYEQFF.

Only a few counts were recorded for this clonotype. This chain joins TRBV2 and TRBJ2-5; D is perhaps TRBD1 or TRBD2 (5 bases each). CDR1 and CDR2 from the germline V gene are SNHLY and FYNNEI. This CDR3 comprises 13 residues. V lost 2 bases and J lost 5, with 9 bases in between. This chain's CDR3 is CASSERQRETQYF. DNA of the CDR3: TGTGCCAGCAGTGAACGACAGCGGGAGACCCAGTACTTC.

Ten or more counts support this clonotype. V and J are TRBV3-1 and TRBJ1-2; D is undetermined. CDR3 length equals 12 residues. Trimming took 2 bases from V and 10 from J, leaving 11 bases between them. Germline CDR1 reads LGHDT; CDR2 reads YNNKEL (reference sequence). CDR3 coding DNA: TGTGCCAGCAGCCAATCTGGGTGGGACTACACCTTC. Residues: CASSQSGWDYTF.

This clonotype was counted many times. The rearrangement links TRBV2 to TRBJ2-1; D unclear. V was trimmed by 4 bases and J by 4 bases, leaving 8 bases between them. The CDR3 runs 13 residues. Looked up from germline, CDR1 is SNHLY and CDR2 is FYNNEI. CDR3: CASSVEQYNEQFF. DNA of the CDR3: TGTGCCAGCAGTGTGGAACAGTACAATGAGCAGTTCTTC.

This clonotype was seen at least ten times. The J gene is TRBJ1-4, the V gene TRBV2; D remains ambiguous. V was pared by 6 bases and J by 2 bases, with 13 bases between. The CDR3 contains 15 residues. CDR1 SNHLY and CDR2 FYNNEI come from the germline V gene. Here the CDR3 DNA reads TGTGCCAGCAGGCCAGAGGGAGGGACTAATGAAAAACTGTTTTTT. It encodes CASRPEGGTNEKLFF.

This clonotype was seen only a few times. The V call is TRBV5-1, the J call TRBJ1-1; the match to TRBD1 covers 7 bases. After removal of 4 bases from V and 10 bases from J, the junction contained 13 bases not matched to a gene. Germline V lookup: CDR1 SGHRS, CDR2 YFSETQ. The CDR3 extends over 14 amino acids. The CDR3 spells CASSTNLRGARAFF. The CDR3 coding sequence is TGCGCCAGCAGCACAAATCTCAGGGGGGCACGAGCTTTCTTT.

This clonotype was counted at least ten times. The chain has TRBV7-3 and TRBJ2-3, with 7 bases that match TRBD1. The CDR3 is 14 amino acids. J gave up 5 bases and V 2 bases, and 4 bases lay outside the gene matches. Germline CDR1 is SGHTA and CDR2 is FQGTGA. The CDR3 reads CASSLVGGGDTQYF. The CDR3 DNA sequence: TGTGCCAGCAGCTTAGTAGGGGGCGGAGATACGCAGTATTTT.

In this sample, this clonotype turned up many times. The rearrangement joins TRBV30 to TRBJ1-1; possible D gene TRBD1, 6 bases. V lost 1 base and J 0 bases, leaving 6 bases between the germline ends. The V gene's germline CDR1 is GTSNPN and CDR2 SVGIG (reference sequence). This CDR3 comprises 13 residues. As DNA, the CDR3 is TGTGCCTGGAGTGGACAGGTGAACACTGAAGCTTTCTTT. Its protein is CAWSGQVNTEAFF. The complete variable domain, with remaining parts taken from reference TRBV30 and TRBJ1-1, reads SQTIHQWPATLVQPVGSPLSLECTVEGTSNPNLYWYRQAAGRGLQLLFYSVGIGQISSEVPQNLSASRPQDRQFILSSKKLLLSDSGFYLCAWSGQVNTEAFFGQGTRLTVV.

V gene TRBV5-6 combines with J gene TRBJ2-7; D gene uncertain. Trimming removed 0 bases from V and 5 bases from J, with 9 bases in between. CDR3 size: 13 residues. Germline V gene sequence: CDR1 SGHDT, CDR2 YYEEEE. The CDR3 DNA reads as TGTGCCAGCAGCTTGGGCAAGAGTCACGAGCAGTACTTC. Encoded protein: CASSLGKSHEQYF.

This clonotype was observed many times. This chain uses TRBV28 with TRBJ1-1; 8 nucleotides match TRBD1. Losses at the gene ends were 2 bases for V and 1 base for J; bases not matched to a gene: 15. The CDR3 covers 19 residues. From germline, CDR1 is MDHEN and CDR2 SYDVKM. The CDR3 loop is CASSLNRDRQTTRNTEAFF. CDR3 bases: TGTGCCAGCAGTTTAAACCGGGACAGGCAAACCACTCGGAACACTGAAGCTTTCTTT.

This clonotype came up a few times. The V gene is TRBV6-1, the J gene TRBJ1-5; D ambiguous. Trimming took off 2 bases at V and 0 bases at J, with 14 bases between the two ends. This CDR3 is 17 amino acids long. Germline V CDR1 and CDR2: MNHNS, SASEGT. The CDR3 here is CASSETGGGNSNQPQHF. In nucleotides, the CDR3 is TGTGCCAGCAGTGAAACCGGTGGAGGGAATAGCAATCAGCCCCAGCATTTT.

In this sample, this clonotype turned up many times. The chain joins TRBV7-3 to TRBJ1-1; 9 bases align to TRBD1. After removal of 4 bases from V and 5 bases from J, the junction contained 8 bases not matched to a gene. Germline-derived CDR1 and CDR2 are SGHTA and FQGTGA. The CDR3 consists of 15 residues. The CDR3 bases are TGTGCCAGCAGCTCAACAGGGGGCGCGGGGACTGAAGCTTTCTTT. It encodes CASSSTGGAGTEAFF.

This chain connects TRBV12-5 to TRBJ2-4; D ambiguous. The V end lost 5 bases, the J end lost 0 bases, and 5 bases lay between the germline ends. Germline V gene sequence: CDR1 LGHNT, CDR2 FRNRAP. The CDR3 is made up of 13 amino acids. The DNA of the CDR3 is TGTGCTAGTGGTCAAATAGCCAAAAACATTCAGTACTTC. Translated, it gives CASGQIAKNIQYF.

This clonotype was detected ten times or more. The J gene is TRBJ2-2, the V gene TRBV19; D might be TRBD2 (5 bases). This CDR3 contains 17 residues. The V end was cut by 7 bases, the J end by 3 bases, with 21 bases between. Germline V CDR1 and CDR2: LNHDA, SQIVND (reference sequence). The CDR3 nucleotides read TGTGCCAGTACCTCCTCGGACTTCCCGAGCGACACCGGGGAGCTGTTTTTT. It codes for CASTSSDFPSDTGELFF. The whole variable domain, remainder taken from reference TRBV19 and TRBJ2-2, is DGGITQSPKYLFRKEGQNVTLSCEQNLNHDAMYWYRQDPGQGLRLIYYSQIVNDFQKGDIAEGYSVSREKKESFPLTVTSAQKNPTAFYLCASTSSDFPSDTGELFFGEGSRLTVL.

With respect to this clonotype: Mismatch with germline at one junction end may stem from a read error. The chain is built from TRBV14 and TRBJ1-2; D gene ambiguous. The length of the CDR3 is 13 residues. CDR1 is SGHDN and CDR2 is FVKESK in the germline V gene. CDR3 DNA sequence: TGTGCCAGCAGACAAGAACATGGTCATGGCTACACCTTC. It translates to CASRQEHGHGYTF.

This clonotype was counted at least ten times. The chain combines TRBV12-3 or TRBV12-4 with TRBJ2-1; 9 bases align to TRBD2. The V segment lost 3 bases and the J segment 6 bases; nucleotides outside the gene matches: 6. This CDR3 is built from 15 residues. The CDR3 sequence: CASSFLAGIRNEQFF. The CDR3 nucleotides read TGTGCCAGCAGTTTCCTAGCGGGGATCCGCAATGAGCAGTTCTTC.

This clonotype was found many times. V usage is TRBV10-1 and J usage is TRBJ2-7, with D maybe TRBD1 (5 bases). V was shortened by 0 bases and J by 5 bases, with 8 bases between the two germline ends. CDR3 length: 13 residues. Per germline, CDR1 WNHNN and CDR2 SYGVQD (reference sequence). The CDR3 DNA reads TGCGCCAGCAGTGAGTCTCAGGGCCACGAGCAGTACTTC. Translated: CASSESQGHEQYF.

This clonotype has ten or more counts. The CDR3 region is CASGWDGTDSNQPQHF. DNA of the CDR3: TGTGCCAGTGGCTGGGATGGAACCGATAGCAATCAGCCCCAGCATTTT. The chain is built from TRBV7-2 and TRBJ1-5; D gene ambiguous. V lost 9 bases, J lost 0 bases, and 18 bases lay in between. The CDR3 has 16 amino acids. Germline V gene data show CDR1 as SGHTA and CDR2 as FQGNSA.

The rearrangement links TRBV6-5 to TRBJ1-2; D not certain. Germline V CDR1 and CDR2: MNHEY, SVGAGI. V dropped 2 bases and J dropped 5 bases, with 12 bases sitting between them. The CDR3 sequence is 14 residues long. The CDR3 loop is CASSYAPGFYGYTF. The DNA of the CDR3 is TGTGCCAGCAGTTACGCACCGGGATTTTATGGCTACACCTTC.

This clonotype was observed many times. The chain recombines TRBV12-3 or TRBV12-4 with TRBJ2-7; 9 bases line up with TRBD2. CDR3 length: 15 residues. V shed 3 bases and J 2 bases; nucleotides not matched to a gene: 5. The CDR3 nucleotides read TGTGCCAGCAGTTTCGTGGCTAGCGGGACCTACGAGCAGTACTTC. It encodes CASSFVASGTYEQYF.

This clonotype was detected many times. The V and J genes are TRBV6-2 or TRBV6-3 and TRBJ1-2; possibly TRBD1 for D (5 bases). The CDR3 extends over 13 amino acids. Trimming took 7 bases from V and 2 from J, leaving 11 bases between them. The germline CDR1 and CDR2 sequences are MNHEY and SVGEGT. The CDR3 DNA is TGTGCCAGCAACCCCGGGGACAACTATGGCTACACCTTC. Amino acid sequence: CASNPGDNYGYTF.